This T cell receptor beta chain was sequenced in a study of T cells after posttransplantation cyclophosphamide. Germline V gives CDR1 SGHRS, CDR2 YFSETQ. CDR3 size: 16 residues. The V gene lost 0 bases and the J gene lost 3 bases, with 13 bases spanning the gap. Repertoires were generated with immunoSEQ multiplex PCR, while TCRdb's copy carries only in-frame clones and drops some. The table lists about 25,000 clones, with no singletons. Many counts were recorded for this clone. Antigen: not known. General study findings and limits: TRB clonality was highly associated with recipient CMV seropositivity and reactivation. Later blood repertoires were often dominated by clones from the donor CD8+ memory compartment.

The clonotype comes from a woman between 50 and 59 years old in good health, CMV-negative, and a related stem cell transplant donor. The chain carries TRBV5-1 and TRBJ1-5, with a tentative D call TRBD1 (6 bases). Material: PBMCs. The CDR3 protein is CASSLGVGGANQPQHF. In nucleotides, the CDR3 is TGCGCCAGCAGCTTGGGGGTCGGGGGGGCCAATCAGCCCCAGCATTTT.